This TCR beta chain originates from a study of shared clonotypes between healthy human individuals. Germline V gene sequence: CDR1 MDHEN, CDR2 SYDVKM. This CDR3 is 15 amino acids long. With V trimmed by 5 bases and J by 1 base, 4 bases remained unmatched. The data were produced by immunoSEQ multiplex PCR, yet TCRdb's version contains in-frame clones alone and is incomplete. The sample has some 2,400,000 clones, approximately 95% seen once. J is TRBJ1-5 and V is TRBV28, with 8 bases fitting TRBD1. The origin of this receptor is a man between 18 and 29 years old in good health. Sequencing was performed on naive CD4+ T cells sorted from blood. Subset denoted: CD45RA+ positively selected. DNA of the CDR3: TGTGCCAGCAGTCGACAGGGGAACAGCAATCAGCCCCAGCATTTT. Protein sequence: CASSRQGNSNQPQHF.